Below, 24 T cell receptor beta chains from the same sample are listed, as sequenced in a study of early T cells in non-severe SARS-CoV-2 infection. Using its own MiXCR run on the 5' RACE reads, TCRdb lists one record per CDR3 protein. Here the sample spans 50,000 or so distinct CDR3 sequences, 10% to 15% being singletons. Sequenced sample: whole blood. All receptors derive from an adult who was a healthcare worker with PCR-confirmed SARS-CoV-2 infection or an uninfected control (not recorded which).

The V gene is TRBV13, the J gene TRBJ2-7; 9 positions agree with TRBD1. This CDR3 has 14 residues. From germline, CDR1 is PRHDT and CDR2 FYEKMQ (reference sequence). Unmatched junction bases numbered 3, after V lost 3 bases and J lost 3 bases. The CDR3 here is CASSFGQGIYEQYF. The CDR3 coding sequence is TGTGCCAGCAGCTTCGGACAGGGGATCTACGAGCAGTACTTC. The entire variable domain, with the rest obtained from reference TRBV13 and TRBJ2-7, is as follows: AAGVIQSPRHLIKEKRETATLKCYPIPRHDTVYWYQQGPGQDPQFLISFYEKMQSDKGSIPDRFSAQQFSDYHSELNMSSLELGDSALYFCASSFGQGIYEQYFGPGTRLTVT.

This clonotype has a count of ten or more. This rearrangement joins TRBV29-1 to TRBJ1-1; unclear D gene. The germline CDR1 and CDR2 sequences are SQVTM and ANQGSEA. This CDR3 region has 12 residues. Trimming shortened V by 2 bases and J by 1 base, and 5 bases separated the two germline ends. The CDR3, as DNA: TGCAGCGTTGAACGGAAGAACACTGAAGCTTTCTTT. The encoded protein is CSVERKNTEAFF.

On this clonotype itself: A much larger clone lies one base from this, so it may be a read error. The chain couples TRBV15 to TRBJ2-1, with TRBD1 identical over 9 bases. CDR1 LNHNV and CDR2 YYDKDF come from the germline V gene (reference sequence). With 4 bases clipped from V and 5 bases from J, the junction kept 9 bases outside the gene matches. The CDR3 contains 16 residues. CDR3 amino acids: CATSIGARTGDNEQFF. The CDR3, as DNA: TGTGCCACCAGCATTGGGGCCAGGACAGGGGACAATGAGCAGTTCTTC.

This clonotype was observed at least ten times. The J gene is TRBJ2-1, the V gene TRBV7-6, with 14 bases aligning to TRBD2. V shed 5 bases, J shed 8 bases, and the junction held 8 bases outside the gene matches. The germline gives CDR1 SGHVS, CDR2 FNYEAQ. The CDR3 is 16 residues long. The CDR3 DNA reads TGTGCCAGCAGCCCTACGGGACTAGCGGGAGCGGATGAGCAGTTCTTC. Its translation is CASSPTGLAGADEQFF.

The CDR3 here is CASSRGQGRAKEKLFF. CDR3 DNA: TGTGCCAGCAGTCGAGGACAGGGAAGGGCAAAGGAAAAACTGTTTTTT. This sequence joins TRBV2 and TRBJ1-4; 8 bases fit TRBD1. Germline trimming cut 5 bases from V and 8 bases from J; bases unmatched to any gene: 13. Germline-derived CDR1 and CDR2 are SNHLY and FYNNEI. This CDR3 has 16 amino acids.

This clonotype was detected many times. The chain employs TRBV7-6 and TRBJ2-1; weak D call: TRBD2 (6 bases). Per the germline V gene, CDR1 is SGHVS and CDR2 is FNYEAQ. V lost 5 bases, J lost 0 bases, and 11 bases lay in between. CDR3 length: 15 residues. In nucleotides, the CDR3 is TGTGCCAGCAGCGGATGGGGAGGCTCCTACAATGAGCAGTTCTTC. It specifies CASSGWGGSYNEQFF.

The table lists this clonotype with many counts. The chain is built from TRBV7-3 and TRBJ1-3; the D is unclear. Germline-derived CDR1 and CDR2 are SGHTA and FQGTGA. There are 16 residues in the CDR3. V was pared by 0 bases and J by 8 bases, with 17 bases between. This CDR3 is CASSLTPRGAEDTIYF. For the CDR3, the DNA is TGTGCCAGCAGCTTAACGCCGCGGGGAGCGGAGGACACCATATATTTT.

The table lists this clonotype with a few counts. The chain is built from TRBV20-1 and TRBJ2-1; 10 positions match TRBD2. The CDR3 length is 16 residues. The V and J ends lost 5 bases and 10 bases, in that order; junction bases with no gene match: 17. CDR1 and CDR2 from the germline V gene are DFQATT and SNEGSKA (reference sequence). In DNA, the CDR3 is TGCAGTGCTCGGACGGCTGGGACTAGCGTCCTTTTGGAGCAGTTCTTC. Translation: CSARTAGTSVLLEQFF.

This clonotype was seen many times. The chain is built from TRBV18 and TRBJ2-1, with 8 bases aligning to TRBD2. Germline CDR1 is KGHSH and CDR2 is LQKENI. V lost 3 bases and J lost 0; bases outside the gene matches: 7. The CDR3 contains 17 residues. CDR3 bases: TGTGCCAGCTCACCCTGGACTAGCTCAAGCTCCTACAATGAGCAGTTCTTC. Its protein product is CASSPWTSSSSYNEQFF.

At least ten counts were recorded for this clonotype. V gene TRBV28 combines with J gene TRBJ1-5; D is ambiguous. The germline V and J ends were trimmed by 2 bases and 2 bases, with 10 bases remaining between them. The CDR3 covers 15 residues. Germline V CDR1 and CDR2: MDHEN, SYDVKM. The CDR3 DNA sequence: TGTGCCAGCAGTTTACGCGGGAACCGCAATCAGCCCCAGCATTTT. Translating it yields CASSLRGNRNQPQHF.

This clonotype was counted at least ten times. V is TRBV20-1 and J is TRBJ2-1; D might be TRBD1 (6 bases). From germline, CDR1 is DFQATT and CDR2 SNEGSKA (reference sequence). V was shortened by 3 bases and J by 0 bases, with 18 bases between the two germline ends. The CDR3 has 17 amino acids. The CDR3: CSARDPGTKSSYNEQFF. For the CDR3, the DNA is TGCAGTGCTAGGGACCCCGGGACAAAAAGCTCCTACAATGAGCAGTTCTTC.

The CDR3 sequence: CASSKQGGSYEQYF. The CDR3 region has the DNA TGTGCCAGCAGTAAACAGGGAGGGTCCTACGAGCAGTACTTC. The chain carries TRBV6-1 and TRBJ2-7, with D maybe TRBD2 (7 bases). CDR3 length: 14 residues. V lost 5 bases to trimming and J lost 1 base, with 12 bases between them. Germline values: CDR1 MNHNS, CDR2 SASEGT.

The chain has TRBV10-2 and TRBJ1-5, with D tentatively TRBD1 (5 bases). Trimming cost V 8 bases and J 0 bases, with 11 bases left between them. Germline V gives CDR1 WSHSY, CDR2 SAAADI. The CDR3 consists of 14 residues. Here the CDR3 reads CASADRPSNQPQHF. The CDR3 DNA reads as TGCGCCAGCGCCGACAGACCTAGCAATCAGCCCCAGCATTTT.

V usage is TRBV28 and J usage is TRBJ1-1, with unresolved D. The CDR3 consists of 13 residues. Germline lookup yields CDR1 MDHEN and CDR2 SYDVKM. Trimming shortened V by 6 bases and J by 5 bases, and 13 bases separated the two germline ends. Here the CDR3 reads CASRSPERTEAFF. CDR3 coding DNA: TGTGCCAGCAGGTCACCGGAGCGGACTGAAGCTTTCTTT.

V gene TRBV29-1 combines with J gene TRBJ2-3; TRBD1 agrees at 7 bases. In germline, CDR1 is SQVTM, CDR2 ANQGSEA. J lost 2 bases, V lost 1 base, and 9 bases had no gene match. This CDR3 contains 16 residues. The CDR3 DNA reads as TGCAGCGTTGAAGGGGAGAGGGGGCGACCCACAGATACGCAGTATTTT. It specifies CSVEGERGRPTDTQYF.

This clonotype was detected ten times or more. The J gene is TRBJ2-7, the V gene TRBV7-6; D ambiguous. Germline V CDR1 and CDR2: SGHVS, FNYEAQ. V lost 1 base and J 1 base, leaving 8 bases between the germline ends. The CDR3 has 14 residues. In DNA form, the CDR3 reads TGTGCCAGCAGCTTAGACCCCGGTTCCTACGAGCAGTACTTC. Its protein is CASSLDPGSYEQYF.

This clonotype was counted many times. The rearrangement links TRBV2 to TRBJ1-1; 7 nucleotides align to TRBD1. The CDR3 contains 16 residues. Per the germline V gene, CDR1 is SNHLY and CDR2 is FYNNEI. Germline trimming cut 9 bases from V and 4 bases from J; bases unmatched to any gene: 17. This CDR3 is CARKRGPGGGITEAFF. The CDR3 DNA reads TGTGCCAGAAAACGGGGCCCAGGAGGGGGCATCACTGAAGCTTTCTTT.

The chain has TRBV6-2 or TRBV6-3 and TRBJ2-7, with D hard to call. Germline CDR1 is MNHEY and CDR2 is SVGEGT. The CDR3 extends over 13 amino acids. Deletions cut 6 bases from V and 4 bases from J, with 13 bases between. The CDR3 is CASRRRIVYEQYF. The CDR3 DNA sequence: TGTGCCAGCAGGAGACGGATAGTGTACGAGCAGTACTTC.

The table lists this clonotype with a few counts. J is TRBJ2-7 and V is TRBV29-1; 7 bases map to TRBD1. V lost 5 bases and J lost 6; bases outside the gene matches: 7. The CDR3 is 12 residues long. Germline V gives CDR1 SQVTM, CDR2 ANQGSEA. CDR3 loop: CSVRVTGVEQYF. DNA of the CDR3: TGCAGCGTTCGAGTCACAGGGGTCGAGCAGTACTTC.

The J gene is TRBJ2-1, the V gene TRBV20-1; D possibly corresponds to TRBD1 (6 bases). The CDR3 has 14 residues. V gave up 6 bases and J gave up 4 bases, with 16 bases separating them. In germline, CDR1 is DFQATT, CDR2 SNEGSKA (reference sequence). CDR3 sequence reads: CSAPPVQGYNEQFF. The CDR3 bases are TGCAGTGCCCCCCCGGTGCAGGGGTACAATGAGCAGTTCTTC.

This clonotype was counted ten times or more. The V and J genes are TRBV11-2 and TRBJ1-6, with 7 bases that match TRBD1. From germline, CDR1 is SGHAT and CDR2 FQNNGV. CDR3 length: 16 residues. The V and J ends lost 0 bases and 6 bases, in that order; junction bases with no gene match: 5. Here the CDR3 DNA reads TGTGCCAGCAGCTTAGATAGGGGGCAGATTAATTCACCCCTCCACTTT. Translated: CASSLDRGQINSPLHF. Variable domain in full (rest from reference TRBV11-2 and TRBJ1-6): EAGVAQSPRYKIIEKRQSVAFWCNPISGHATLYWYQQILGQGPKLLIQFQNNGVVDDSQLPKDRFSAERLKGVDSTLKIQPAKLEDSAVYLCASSLDRGQINSPLHFGNGTRLTVT.

As to this clonotype: At one end, the junction sequence differs from germline, possibly due to a read error. V usage is TRBV6-6 and J usage is TRBJ1-5; 7 bases match TRBD1. This CDR3 region has 14 residues. The germline V gene encodes CDR1 MNHNY and CDR2 SVGAGI (reference sequence). Written as DNA, the CDR3 is TGTGACAGCAACCAGGGGGTGAGCAATCAGCCCCAGCATTTT. Residues: CDSNQGVSNQPQHF.

This clonotype was seen at least ten times. The chain combines TRBV9 with TRBJ1-6; perhaps TRBD1 as D (5 bases). The CDR3 runs 18 residues. Trimming cost V 0 bases and J 8 bases, with 21 bases left between them. Germline CDR1 SGDLS, CDR2 YYNGEE. Here the CDR3 reads CASSVELLLGTDDSPLHF. As DNA, the CDR3 is TGTGCCAGCAGCGTAGAGCTCCTGCTTGGGACCGATGATTCACCCCTCCACTTT. The variable domain in full, with the rest retrieved from reference TRBV9 and TRBJ1-6, is DSGVTQTPKHLITATGQRVTLRCSPRSGDLSVYWYQQSLDQGLQFLIQYYNGEERAKGNILERFSAQQFPDLHSELNLSSLELGDSALYFCASSVELLLGTDDSPLHFGNGTRLTVT.

This clonotype was recorded many times. This chain connects TRBV6-2 or TRBV6-3 to TRBJ1-5; D is possibly TRBD1 (6 bases). Germline values: CDR1 MNHEY, CDR2 SVGEGT. V was clipped by 4 bases and J by 3 bases, with 10 bases between them. The CDR3 extends over 14 amino acids. CDR3 in amino acids: CASSLQGLNQPQHF. CDR3 bases: TGTGCCAGCAGTTTACAGGGACTCAATCAGCCCCAGCATTTT.